A selection of T cell receptor beta chains follows, all from one sample in a study of blood T cells in healthy people across ages. TCRdb re-called the 5' RACE reads with MiXCR, one entry per CDR3 protein. The sample records about 580,000 distinct CDR3 sequences, less than 60% being singletons. The sequencing input was blood. The origin of the receptors is an older man in good health. CDR3s include the opening cysteine and the closing phenylalanine or tryptophan. The D gene is left open where the match is weak. Size is omitted from some rows. Given values are once, few, many or a class for expanded clones.

- TRBD2 TRBJ2-7 TRBV3-1 TGTGCCAGCAGCCACCAACGGGGCCTAGCGGGAGTGGGCAATGAGCAGTACTTC CASSHQRGLAGVGNEQYF
- TRBD1 TRBJ2-7 TRBV9 TGTGCCAGCAGCGTAGCTTCCGGACAGGGGATTTACGAGCAGTACTTC CASSVASGQGIYEQYF
few TRBD2 TRBJ2-5 TRBV2 TGTGCCAGCAGGCCAGCGGGGTACCAAGAGACCCAGTACTTC CASRPAGYQETQYF
once TRBD1 TRBJ2-4 TRBV3-1 TGTGCCAGCAGCTTAGGACAGGGGGCGAGGGGGGAGCAGTACTTC CASSLGQGARGEQYF
- TRBD1 TRBJ2-7 TRBV6-6 TGTGCCAGCAGCCACCACAGACAGGGGGGAAGGGACGAGCAGTACTTC CASSHHRQGGRDEQYF
once - TRBJ2-1 TRBV19 TGTGCCAGTACAGTGGTGGCAACAACCTACAATGAGCAGTTCTTC CASTVVATTYNEQFF
- - TRBJ2-6 TRBV15 TGTGCCACCAGCAGAGACGTGAGCGCTGGGGCCAACGTCCTGACTTTC CATSRDVSAGANVLTF
few - TRBJ2-6 TRBV9 TGTGCCAGCAGCACAGGACCAGGGGCCAACGTCCTGACTTTC CASSTGPGANVLTF
few TRBD1 TRBJ1-2 TRBV29-1 TGCAGCGTTGAACCGGGACAGACCTATGGCTACACCTTC CSVEPGQTYGYTF
- - TRBJ2-1 TRBV5-1 TGCGCCAGCAGCTTGGAGGGCAGGGGCGTAACATCCTACAATGAGCAGTTCTTC CASSLEGRGVTSYNEQFF
- - TRBJ2-3 TRBV5-1 TGCGCCAGCCGACCCCTCAAACAGGGTGATACGCAGTATTTT CASRPLKQGDTQYF
- TRBD1 TRBJ1-6 TRBV27 TGTGCCAGCAGTAGAGGACAGGGGCTCCGGGTTGGTTCACCCCTCCACTTT CASSRGQGLRVGSPLHF
- TRBD1 TRBJ1-2 TRBV5-1 TGCGCCAGCAGCTGGACAGGGGGTGACAATGGCTACACCTTC CASSWTGGDNGYTF
- - TRBJ2-6 TRBV20-1 TGCAGTGCCCAGCGTTCGTCTGGGGCCAACGTCCTGACTTTC CSAQRSSGANVLTF
- - TRBJ2-7 TRBV4-2 TGTGCCAGCAGCCAAAGGCGGGAATACCTCTACGAGCAGTACTTC CASSQRREYLYEQYF
few - TRBJ2-3 TRBV7-2 TGTGCCAGCAGCTTAGAACGATTCACAGATACGCAGTATTTT CASSLERFTDTQYF
- - TRBJ1-1 TRBV6-6 TGTGCCAGCAGATTAGACGGTGACACTGAAGCTTTCTTT CASRLDGDTEAFF
once - TRBJ1-1 TRBV7-9 TGTGCGACGATGGGGGCAGGGGTGAACACTGAAGCTTTCTTT CATMGAGVNTEAFF
- - TRBJ2-7 TRBV6-2/TRBV6-3 TGTGCCAGCAGTGCGGGACTTAGGGTCGAGCAGTACTTC CASSAGLRVEQYF
few - TRBJ1-5 TRBV7-9 TGTGCCAGCAGCCACGAAGTACCCCAGCCCCAGCATTTT CASSHEVPQPQHF
- - TRBJ2-7 TRBV27 TGTGCCAGCAGTTTCGCGACAGGGGAGGGCCCCTACGAGCAGTACTTC CASSFATGEGPYEQYF
- TRBD2 TRBJ2-1 TRBV12-3/TRBV12-4 TGTGCCAGCAGTTTAATAGCGGGGTTCAGGAATGAGCAGTTCTTC CASSLIAGFRNEQFF
- - TRBJ2-1 TRBV12-3/TRBV12-4 TGTGCCAGCAGTTTAGGTAGCAGGACGTACAATGAGCAGTTCTTC CASSLGSRTYNEQFF
few TRBD2 TRBJ2-3 TRBV7-8 TGTGCCAGCAGCTTAGCGCGGGGGGAGGATACGCAGTATTTT CASSLARGEDTQYF
- - TRBJ2-5 TRBV12-3/TRBV12-4 TGTGCCAGCAGATCCCTCAGCGAGACCCAGTACTTC CASRSLSETQYF
few - TRBJ2-6 TRBV20-1 TGCAGTGCTAGAGAAATTAGCTCTGGGGCCAACGTCCTGACTTTC CSAREISSGANVLTF
- - TRBJ1-6 TRBV20-1 TGCAGTGACCGACAGGCTTATAATTCACCCCTCCACTTT CSDRQAYNSPLHF
few - TRBJ2-3 TRBV9 TGTGCCAGCAGCGCCATGGTGGGGAGCACAGATACGCAGTATTTT CASSAMVGSTDTQYF
- - TRBJ2-2 TRBV29-1 TGCAGCGTCCTGAGCGTCCAGAGCACCGGGGAGCTGTTTTTT CSVLSVQSTGELFF
few TRBD1 TRBJ2-4 TRBV5-6 TGTGCCAGCAGTTGGGACAGGGGGGACATTCAGTACTTC CASSWDRGDIQYF
few - TRBJ2-5 TRBV21-1 TGTGCCGGAGATGGACAGGGCCAAGAGACCCAGTACTTC CAGDGQGQETQYF
once TRBD2 TRBJ2-7 TRBV12-3/TRBV12-4 TGTGCCAGCAGCGGGGGGGACTTAGCCAAAAACGTTCAGTACTTC CASSGGDLAKNVQYF
few TRBD2 TRBJ2-3 TRBV20-1 TGCAGTGCTAAGGGACTAGCGGGAGGTTCAGATACGCAGTATTTT CSAKGLAGGSDTQYF
few - TRBJ2-7 TRBV29-1 TGCAGCCTCCGTTCACCCGCGGGGGAGCAGTACTTC CSLRSPAGEQYF
- TRBD1 TRBJ1-1 TRBV7-9 TGTGCCAGCAGCGCGGGACAGGGTAAGGCTTTCTTT CASSAGQGKAFF
- TRBD2 TRBJ2-3 TRBV7-3 TGTGCCAGCAGCTTAAGGGCGACTAGCGGGTTTCCTAGCACAGATACGCAGTATTTT CASSLRATSGFPSTDTQYF
- - TRBJ1-2 TRBV12-3/TRBV12-4 TGTGCCAGCAGTTTTGTTCCACCCCGAGACAGAGCTGGCTACACCTTC CASSFVPPRDRAGYTF
- - TRBJ2-1 TRBV20-1 TGCAGTGCTAGCCTCCCCCCGACGAGCAGCTCCTACAATGAGCAGTTCTTC CSASLPPTSSSYNEQFF
- - TRBJ2-7 TRBV12-3/TRBV12-4 TGTGCCAGCAGTTTAAACGACGGCCGAGGCGAGCAGTACTTC CASSLNDGRGEQYF
- - TRBJ1-1 TRBV29-1 TGCAGCGTAGGGGGAATTGAAGCTTTCTTT CSVGGIEAFF
once - TRBJ2-2 TRBV4-1 TGCGCCAGCAGCCAAGAACTCAGGGCGCGGGGCGGGGAGCTGTTTTTT CASSQELRARGGELFF
once - TRBJ1-1 TRBV9 TGTGCCAGCGAGTTGGGTCCTCCTGAAGCTTTCTTT CASELGPPEAFF
few - TRBJ2-5 TRBV9 TGTGCCAGCAGCGTAGGGCAGCCACAAGAGACCCAGTACTTC CASSVGQPQETQYF
- - TRBJ2-5 TRBV6-2/TRBV6-3 TGTGCCAGCAGTTACGACGGCCAAGAGACCCAGTACTTC CASSYDGQETQYF
once - TRBJ1-3 TRBV20-1 TGCAGTGCGGATCCGGGACGTAGCTCTGGAAACACCATATATTTT CSADPGRSSGNTIYF
- - TRBJ2-1 TRBV7-2 TGTGCCAGCAGCTTAACCATAGCGGCGGCTGAGCAGTTCTTC CASSLTIAAAEQFF
- - TRBJ2-3 TRBV7-3 TGTGCCAGCAGCTTCGGGCACAGCACAGATACGCAGTATTTT CASSFGHSTDTQYF